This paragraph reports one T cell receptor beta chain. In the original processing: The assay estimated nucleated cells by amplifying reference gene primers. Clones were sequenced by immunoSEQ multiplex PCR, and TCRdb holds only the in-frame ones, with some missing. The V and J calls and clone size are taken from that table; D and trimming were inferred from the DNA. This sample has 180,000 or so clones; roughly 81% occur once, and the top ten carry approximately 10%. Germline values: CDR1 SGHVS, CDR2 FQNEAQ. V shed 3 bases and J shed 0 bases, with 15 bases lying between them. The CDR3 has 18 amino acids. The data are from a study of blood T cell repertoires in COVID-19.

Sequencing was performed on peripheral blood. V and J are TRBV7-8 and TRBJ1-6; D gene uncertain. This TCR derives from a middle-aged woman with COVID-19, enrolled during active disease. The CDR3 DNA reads TGTGCCAGCAGCTTCCGGGGTAAAGAGAGCTCCTATAATTCACCCCTCCACTTT. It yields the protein CASSFRGKESSYNSPLHF.